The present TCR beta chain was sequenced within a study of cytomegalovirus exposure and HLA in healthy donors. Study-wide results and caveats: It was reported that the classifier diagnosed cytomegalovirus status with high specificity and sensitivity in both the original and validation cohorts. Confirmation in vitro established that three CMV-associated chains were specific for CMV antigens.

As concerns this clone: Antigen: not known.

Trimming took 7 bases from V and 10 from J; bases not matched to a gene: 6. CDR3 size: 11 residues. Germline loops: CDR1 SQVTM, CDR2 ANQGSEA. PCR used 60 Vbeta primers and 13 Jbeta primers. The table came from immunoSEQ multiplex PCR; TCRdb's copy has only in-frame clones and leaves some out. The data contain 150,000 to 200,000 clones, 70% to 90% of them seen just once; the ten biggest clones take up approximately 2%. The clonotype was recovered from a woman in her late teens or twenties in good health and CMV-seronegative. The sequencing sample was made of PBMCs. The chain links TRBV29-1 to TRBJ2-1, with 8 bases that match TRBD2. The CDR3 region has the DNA TGCAGCGGAACCATAGCGGGGGAGCAGTTCTTC. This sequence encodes CSGTIAGEQFF.